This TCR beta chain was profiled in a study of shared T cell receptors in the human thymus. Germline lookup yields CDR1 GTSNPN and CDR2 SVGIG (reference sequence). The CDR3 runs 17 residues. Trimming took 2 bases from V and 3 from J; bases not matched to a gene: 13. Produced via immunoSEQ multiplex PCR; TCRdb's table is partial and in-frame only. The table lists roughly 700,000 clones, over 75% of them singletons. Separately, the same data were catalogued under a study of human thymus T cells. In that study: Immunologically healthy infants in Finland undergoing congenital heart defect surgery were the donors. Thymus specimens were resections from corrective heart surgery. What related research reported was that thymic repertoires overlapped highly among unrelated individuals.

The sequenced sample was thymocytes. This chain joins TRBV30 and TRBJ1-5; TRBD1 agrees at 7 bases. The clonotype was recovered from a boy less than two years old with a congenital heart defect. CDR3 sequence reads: CAWSPRTGDENNQPQHF. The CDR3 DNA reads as TGTGCCTGGAGTCCCAGGACAGGAGATGAGAACAATCAGCCCCAGCATTTT.